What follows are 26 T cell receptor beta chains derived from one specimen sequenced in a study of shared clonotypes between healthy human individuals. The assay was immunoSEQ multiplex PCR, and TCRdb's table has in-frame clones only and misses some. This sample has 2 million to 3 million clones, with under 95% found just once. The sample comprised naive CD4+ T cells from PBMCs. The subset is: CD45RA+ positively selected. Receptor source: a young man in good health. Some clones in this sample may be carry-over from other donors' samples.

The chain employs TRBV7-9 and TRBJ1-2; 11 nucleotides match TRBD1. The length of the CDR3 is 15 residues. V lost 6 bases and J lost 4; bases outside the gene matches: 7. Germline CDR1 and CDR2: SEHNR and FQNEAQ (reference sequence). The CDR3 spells CASRPGQGAFYGYTF. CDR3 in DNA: TGTGCCAGCAGACCCGGACAGGGGGCGTTCTATGGCTACACCTTC.

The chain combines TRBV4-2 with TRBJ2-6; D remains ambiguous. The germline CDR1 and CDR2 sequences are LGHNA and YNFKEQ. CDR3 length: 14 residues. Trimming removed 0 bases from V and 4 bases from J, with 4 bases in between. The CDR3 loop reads CASSQEEGANVLTF. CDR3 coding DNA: TGTGCCAGCAGCCAAGAAGAGGGGGCCAACGTCCTGACTTTC.

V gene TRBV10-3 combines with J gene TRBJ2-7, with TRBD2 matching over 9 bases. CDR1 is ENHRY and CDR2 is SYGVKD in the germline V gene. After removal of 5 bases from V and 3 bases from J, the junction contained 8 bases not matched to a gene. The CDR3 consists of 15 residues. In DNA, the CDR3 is TGTGCCATCAGTTTAGGAGGAGCGGGAGGCTACGAGCAGTACTTC. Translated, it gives CAISLGGAGGYEQYF.

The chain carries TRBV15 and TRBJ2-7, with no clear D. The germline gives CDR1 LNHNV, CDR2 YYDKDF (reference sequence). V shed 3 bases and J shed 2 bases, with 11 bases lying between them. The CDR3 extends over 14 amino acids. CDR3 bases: TGTGCCACCAGCAGGGCTCTGGCGGCCTACGAGCAGTACTTC. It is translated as CATSRALAAYEQYF.

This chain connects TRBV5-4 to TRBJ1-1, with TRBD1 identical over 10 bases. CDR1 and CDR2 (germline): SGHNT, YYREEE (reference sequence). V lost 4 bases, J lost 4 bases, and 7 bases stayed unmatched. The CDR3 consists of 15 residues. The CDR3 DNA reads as TGTGCCAGCAGCACGAAGACAGGGGGCGGCACTGAAGCTTTCTTT. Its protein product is CASSTKTGGGTEAFF. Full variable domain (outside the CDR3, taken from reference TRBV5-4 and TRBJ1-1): ETGVTQSPTHLIKTRGQQVTLRCSSQSGHNTVSWYQQALGQGPQFIFQYYREEENGRGNFPPRFSGLQFPNYSSELNVNALELDDSALYLCASSTKTGGGTEAFFGQGTRLTVV.

This CDR3 reads CSVERHQAETQYF. The DNA for the CDR3 is TGCAGCGTTGAACGACATCAGGCAGAGACCCAGTACTTC. The chain uses TRBV29-1 and TRBJ2-5; D is unclear. Per germline, CDR1 SQVTM and CDR2 ANQGSEA. V lost 2 bases and J lost 4, with 11 bases in between. The CDR3 is 13 residues long.

The chain's CDR3 is CASSQGAIGNTIYF. The DNA for the CDR3 is TGTGCCAGCAGTCAGGGGGCAATCGGAAACACCATATATTTT. The chain employs TRBV6-1 and TRBJ1-3; 8 nucleotides align to TRBD1. In germline, CDR1 is MNHNS, CDR2 SASEGT. J gave up 4 bases and V 5 bases, and 4 bases lay outside the gene matches. The CDR3 is made up of 14 amino acids.

The CDR3 coding sequence is TGTGCCAGCAGCTTAGCTGTGGGTGGCTACACCTTC. This gives the protein CASSLAVGGYTF. This chain joins TRBV7-8 and TRBJ1-2, with no clear D. The V gene lost 0 bases and the J gene lost 7 bases, with 6 bases spanning the gap. This CDR3 spans 12 amino acids. Germline loops: CDR1 SGHVS, CDR2 FQNEAQ.

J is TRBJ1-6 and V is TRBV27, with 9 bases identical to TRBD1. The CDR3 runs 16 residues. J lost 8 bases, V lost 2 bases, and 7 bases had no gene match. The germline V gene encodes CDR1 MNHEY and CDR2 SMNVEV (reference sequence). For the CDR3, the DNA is TGTGCCAGCAGTTTACGACCGGGACAGGGACATTCACCCCTCCACTTT. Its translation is CASSLRPGQGHSPLHF.

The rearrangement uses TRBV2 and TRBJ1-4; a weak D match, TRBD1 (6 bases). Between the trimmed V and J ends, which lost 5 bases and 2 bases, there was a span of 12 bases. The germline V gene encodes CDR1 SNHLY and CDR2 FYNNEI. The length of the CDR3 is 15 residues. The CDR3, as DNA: TGTGCCAGCAGTTTACAGGGCCTGACTAATGAAAAACTGTTTTTT. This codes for CASSLQGLTNEKLFF. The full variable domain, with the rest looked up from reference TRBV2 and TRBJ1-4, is EPEVTQTPSHQVTQMGQEVILRCVPISNHLYFYWYRQILGQKVEFLVSFYNNEISEKSEIFDDQFSVERPDGSNFTLKIRSTKLEDSAMYFCASSLQGLTNEKLFFGSGTQLSVL.

CDR3: CASSPRADNEQFF. The CDR3 DNA reads TGTGCCAGCAGCCCTCGGGCCGACAATGAGCAGTTCTTC. V and J are TRBV6-6 and TRBJ2-1, with D unclear. Germline CDR1 reads MNHNY; CDR2 reads SVGAGI (reference sequence). Trimming took 6 bases from V and 5 from J, leaving 11 bases between them. The CDR3 consists of 13 residues.

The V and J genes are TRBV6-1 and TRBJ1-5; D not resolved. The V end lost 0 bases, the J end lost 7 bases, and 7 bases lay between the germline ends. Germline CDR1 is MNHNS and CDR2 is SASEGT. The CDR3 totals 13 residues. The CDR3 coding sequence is TGTGCCAGCAGTGAAGCGCTCCTACAGCCCCAGCATTTT. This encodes CASSEALLQPQHF.

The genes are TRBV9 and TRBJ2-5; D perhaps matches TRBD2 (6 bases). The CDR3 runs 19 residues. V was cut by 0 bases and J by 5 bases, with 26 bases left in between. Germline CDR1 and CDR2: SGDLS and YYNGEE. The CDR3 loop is CASSVGRGTQGRWGETQYF. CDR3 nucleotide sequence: TGTGCCAGCAGCGTAGGGAGGGGAACGCAGGGACGGTGGGGGGAGACCCAGTACTTC.

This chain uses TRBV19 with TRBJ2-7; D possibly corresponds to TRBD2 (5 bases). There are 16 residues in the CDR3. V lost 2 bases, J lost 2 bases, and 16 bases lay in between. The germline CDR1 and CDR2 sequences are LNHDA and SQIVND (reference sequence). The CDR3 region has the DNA TGTGCCAGTAGTATAAACGGGGTGACTTGGACCTACGAGCAGTACTTC. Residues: CASSINGVTWTYEQYF.

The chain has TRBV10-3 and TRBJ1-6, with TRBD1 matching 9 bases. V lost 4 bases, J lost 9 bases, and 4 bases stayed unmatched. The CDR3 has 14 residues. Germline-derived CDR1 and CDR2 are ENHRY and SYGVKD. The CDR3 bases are TGTGCCATCAGTGGCGGGGGACAGGGTTCACCCCTCCACTTT. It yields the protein CAISGGGQGSPLHF.

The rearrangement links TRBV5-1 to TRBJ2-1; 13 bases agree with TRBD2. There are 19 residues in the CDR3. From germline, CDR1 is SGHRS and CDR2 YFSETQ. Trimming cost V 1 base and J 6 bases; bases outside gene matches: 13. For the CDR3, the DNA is TGCGCCAGCAGCTTGTCGCGGACTAGCGGGAGTTCGAGTGTCAATGAGCAGTTCTTC. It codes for CASSLSRTSGSSSVNEQFF.

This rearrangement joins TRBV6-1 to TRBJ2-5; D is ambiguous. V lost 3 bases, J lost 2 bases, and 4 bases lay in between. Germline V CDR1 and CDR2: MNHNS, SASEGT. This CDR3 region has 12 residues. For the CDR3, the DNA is TGTGCCAGCAGTGAGTTACAAGAGACCCAGTACTTC. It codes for CASSELQETQYF.

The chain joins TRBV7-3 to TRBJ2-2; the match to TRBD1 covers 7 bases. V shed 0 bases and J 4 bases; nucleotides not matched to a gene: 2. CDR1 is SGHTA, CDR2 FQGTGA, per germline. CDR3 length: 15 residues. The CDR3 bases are TGTGCCAGCAGCTTAACGGGACAGTCCACCGGGGAGCTGTTTTTT. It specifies CASSLTGQSTGELFF.

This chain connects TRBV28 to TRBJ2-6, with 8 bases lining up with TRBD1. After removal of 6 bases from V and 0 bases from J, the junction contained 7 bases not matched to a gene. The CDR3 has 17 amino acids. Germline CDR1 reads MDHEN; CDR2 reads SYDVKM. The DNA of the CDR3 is TGTGCCAGCAGCCAAGAAGGGACAGGCTCTGGGGCCAACGTCCTGACTTTC. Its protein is CASSQEGTGSGANVLTF.

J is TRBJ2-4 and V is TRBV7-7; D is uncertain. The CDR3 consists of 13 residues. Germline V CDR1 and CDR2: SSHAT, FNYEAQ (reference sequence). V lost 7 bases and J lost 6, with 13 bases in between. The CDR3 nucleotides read TGTGCCAGCATGCCCCCGAGAACAAACATTCAGTACTTC. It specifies CASMPPRTNIQYF.

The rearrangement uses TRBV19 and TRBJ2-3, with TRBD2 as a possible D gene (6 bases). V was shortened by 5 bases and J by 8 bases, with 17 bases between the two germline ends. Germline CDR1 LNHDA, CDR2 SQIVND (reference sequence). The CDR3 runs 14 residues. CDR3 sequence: CASSFVAGGVTQYF. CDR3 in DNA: TGTGCCAGTAGTTTTGTGGCCGGGGGTGTTACGCAGTATTTT.

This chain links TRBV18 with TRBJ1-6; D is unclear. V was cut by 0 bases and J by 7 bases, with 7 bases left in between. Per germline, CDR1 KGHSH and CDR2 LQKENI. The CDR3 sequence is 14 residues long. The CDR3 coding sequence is TGTGCCAGCTCACCACCGAGGACCAATTCACCCCTCCACTTT. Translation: CASSPPRTNSPLHF. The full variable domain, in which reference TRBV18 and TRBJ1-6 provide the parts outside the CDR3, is NAGVMQNPRHLVRRRGQEARLRCSPMKGHSHVYWYRQLPEEGLKFMVYLQKENIIDESGMPKERFSAEFPKEGPSILRIQQVVRGDSAAYFCASSPPRTNSPLHFGNGTRLTVT.

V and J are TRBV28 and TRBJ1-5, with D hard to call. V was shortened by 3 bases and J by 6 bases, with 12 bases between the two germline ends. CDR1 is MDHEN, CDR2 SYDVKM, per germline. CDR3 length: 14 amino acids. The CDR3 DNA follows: TGTGCCAGCAGTTTGAGGTCCAGCGGTCAGCCCCAGCATTTT. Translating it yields CASSLRSSGQPQHF.

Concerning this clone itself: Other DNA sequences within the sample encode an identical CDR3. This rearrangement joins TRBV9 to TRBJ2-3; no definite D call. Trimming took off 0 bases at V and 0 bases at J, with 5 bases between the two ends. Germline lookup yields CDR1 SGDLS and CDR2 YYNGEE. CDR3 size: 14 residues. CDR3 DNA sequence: TGTGCCAGCAGCGTAGTAGGGAGCACAGATACGCAGTATTTT. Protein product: CASSVVGSTDTQYF.

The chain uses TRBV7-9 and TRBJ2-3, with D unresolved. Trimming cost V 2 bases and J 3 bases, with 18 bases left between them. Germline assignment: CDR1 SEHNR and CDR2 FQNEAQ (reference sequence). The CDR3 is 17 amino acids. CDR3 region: CASSLTRPSYGTDTQYF. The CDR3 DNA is TGTGCCAGCAGCTTAACCCGGCCCTCCTATGGTACAGATACGCAGTATTTT.

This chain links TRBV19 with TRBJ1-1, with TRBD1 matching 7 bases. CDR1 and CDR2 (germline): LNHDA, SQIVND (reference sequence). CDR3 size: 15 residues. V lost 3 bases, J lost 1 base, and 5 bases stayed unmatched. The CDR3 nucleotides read TGTGCCAGTAGTATTGGGGGGACAGAGAACACTGAAGCTTTCTTT. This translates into CASSIGGTENTEAFF.